The text below deals with one TCR beta chain. Its antigen remains undetermined. No base quality information exists; no much larger clone differs at one position. TCRbeta CDR3 regions were amplified from genomic DNA by means of the immunoSEQ Assay, a bias-controlled multiplex PCR. In the authors' own workflow: Within the assay, amplification of reference gene primers was used to estimate how many nucleated cells each sample contained. Sequence reads were collapsed and filtered to measure the absolute abundance of every unique TCRbeta CDR3 rearrangement. For each sample, productive Simpson clonality was calculated as the square root of Simpson's diversity index over productive rearrangements. As stored in TCRdb, this immuneACCESS dataset retains in-frame rearrangements with V and J assigned. A fraction of the clones does not appear; measured against another copy, unresolved V genes explain less than half of the discrepancy, and the remainder lacks a known reason. Clone size and V and J calls were adopted from that table, with D and trimming inferred from the DNA. The sample table holds around 270,000 clones, of which around nine tenths were seen once. The top ten clonotypes cover about 3.1% of the sample.

Participants in the prospective study were aged roughly 18 to 89 years, lived in approximately 26 United States geographic areas, and enrolled through a virtual design. In the prospective study, participants were assigned to cohorts based on the clinical history participants reported in a screening survey and a study questionnaire. Exposed participants were defined as having been in contact with someone with a PCR-confirmed or clinician-diagnosed COVID-19 case within 2 weeks of study entry. Each participant in the prospective study had whole blood, serum and a nasopharyngeal or oropharyngeal swab collected by mobile phlebotomists. Over an approximately two-month period, participants in the prospective study had the option of providing additional blood draws and questionnaires. Before DNA extraction, blood samples from the prospective study were shipped at room temperature or frozen. This sample was included in a study of blood T cell repertoires in COVID-19 (dated by TCRdb to 2020 to 2022). Background for the entire study: Collaborator samples came from the United States, Italy and Spain and covered acute and convalescent phases of COVID-19. Where HLA class I and class II types were available, the types were taken from metadata supplied by the sample provider, not from assay-based typing. The material from the prospective study consisted of cDNA or gDNA derived from T cells, B-cell-depleted T cells, or PBMCs. The samples were drawn from the first 160 participants of the ongoing ImmuneRACE study and from 1,254 subjects provided by 6 global collaborators. Subjects who had been exposed to COVID-19, were actively infected with it, or had recovered from it provided the deeply sampled blood TCRbeta repertoires that made up the dataset. A de-identified subject ID, COVID-19 status, age in years and sex were almost always included in the sample metadata. The repertoires were released in a freely available public database meant as a resource for research on the immune response to SARS-CoV-2.

CDR1 is given as LNHDA and CDR2 as SQIVND, both from the germline V gene (reference sequence). A distance of 10 bases separates the germline ends of V and J, which lose 3 bases and 1 base respectively. The CDR3 sequence holds 14 residues, the cysteine and phenylalanine included. Of the read, only the CDR3 DNA is kept; its 42 bases are in frame from base 1. Points the paper makes about the study in general: How much clinical and demographic metadata was included differed by source and by participant, and the metadata was provided uncurated.

This chain is built from TRBV19 and TRBJ2-7; the D gene cannot be named for sure. The sample taken for sequencing was PBMCs or T cells enriched from blood (not recorded which). This receptor was taken from a woman in her forties who had been exposed to COVID-19. The CDR3 region: CASSIGPSSYEQYF. In nucleotides, the sequence is TGTGCCAGTAGTATTGGGCCTTCTTCCTACGAGCAGTACTTC.